Shown below are 10 T cell receptor beta chains from a single sample sequenced in a study of T cell responses to AZD1222 COVID-19 vaccine. TCRdb keeps only in-frame clones here, not all; method: immunoSEQ multiplex PCR. The data contain around 130,000 clones, 91% of them singletons. The specimen was peripheral blood, collected 28 days after the second AZD1222 dose. These receptors all come from an adult who received the AZD1222 COVID-19 vaccine.

On this clone: Distinct nucleotide sequences in the sample also encode this CDR3. This rearrangement joins TRBV18 to TRBJ1-1, with a possible D match to TRBD1 (5 bases). Looked up from germline, CDR1 is KGHSH and CDR2 is LQKENI. This CDR3 has 13 residues. Trimming shortened V by 2 bases and J by 2 bases, and 6 bases separated the two germline ends. This CDR3 is CASSPGGNTEAFF. The CDR3 bases are TGTGCCAGCTCACCAGGGGGAAACACTGAAGCTTTCTTT.

The chain combines TRBV19 with TRBJ2-1; 10 bases line up with TRBD1. The CDR3 sequence is 18 residues long. Per germline, CDR1 LNHDA and CDR2 SQIVND (reference sequence). V shed 5 bases, J shed 7 bases, and the junction held 17 bases outside the gene matches. The CDR3 spells CASSRTSLGGTGVNEQFF. The CDR3 DNA reads as TGTGCCAGTAGTCGGACTAGTCTTGGGGGGACAGGGGTTAATGAGCAGTTCTTC.

The chain has TRBV5-8 and TRBJ1-2; 9 bases are a match to TRBD1. The CDR3 extends over 15 amino acids. The junction had 5 bases not matched to a gene; V was cut back by 3 bases and J by 2 bases. The germline gives CDR1 SGHTS, CDR2 YDEGEE. The CDR3 bases are TGTGCCAGCAGCTGGGGTGGACAGGGGAACTATGGCTACACCTTC. Protein sequence: CASSWGGQGNYGYTF.

In its sample, this clone was seen a few times. The V and J genes are TRBV14 and TRBJ2-3, with D possibly being TRBD1 (6 bases). V lost 4 bases, J lost 1 base, and 21 bases lay in between. This CDR3 has 18 amino acids. In germline, CDR1 is SGHDN, CDR2 FVKESK. CDR3 sequence: CASSPTGFFAFRTDTQYF. As DNA, the CDR3 is TGTGCCAGCAGCCCTACAGGGTTTTTCGCCTTTCGCACAGATACGCAGTATTTT.

The gene calls are TRBV7-2 and TRBJ1-2; D is unresolved. The ends were cut back, 3 bases at V and 8 bases at J, with 10 bases in the middle. Germline CDR1 reads SGHTA; CDR2 reads FQGNSA. The CDR3 consists of 12 residues. The CDR3 nucleotides read TGTGCCAGCAGCTTTAGGGTGAAAGGCTACACCTTC. It translates to CASSFRVKGYTF. Filled out from reference TRBV7-2 and TRBJ1-2, the complete variable domain reads GAGVSQSPSNKVTEKGKDVELRCDPISGHTALYWYRQSLGQGLEFLIYFQGNSAPDKSGLPSDRFSAERTGGSVSTLTIQRTQQEDSAVYLCASSFRVKGYTFGSGTRLTVV.

The chain recombines TRBV5-1 with TRBJ1-1, with 7 bases aligning to TRBD1. The J segment lost 4 bases and the V segment lost 4 bases, leaving 13 bases of the junction unmatched. In germline, CDR1 is SGHRS, CDR2 YFSETQ. The CDR3 length is 16 residues. The chain's CDR3 is CASSLTPLQGPTEAFF. The CDR3 region has the DNA TGCGCCAGCAGCCTAACCCCACTACAGGGGCCCACTGAAGCTTTCTTT. The full variable domain, in which reference TRBV5-1 and TRBJ1-1 provide the parts outside the CDR3, is KAGVTQTPRYLIKTRGQQVTLSCSPISGHRSVSWYQQTPGQGLQFLFEYFSETQRNKGNFPGRFSGRQFSNSRSEMNVSTLELGDSALYLCASSLTPLQGPTEAFFGQGTRLTVV.

The J gene is TRBJ2-7, the V gene TRBV10-2; D gene unclear. The CDR3 totals 11 residues. From germline, CDR1 is WSHSY and CDR2 SAAADI. V lost 2 bases, J lost 2 bases, and 1 base lay in between. CDR3 residues: CASSEPYEQYF. DNA for the CDR3: TGCGCCAGCAGTGAGCCCTACGAGCAGTACTTC.

The V and J genes are TRBV7-2 and TRBJ1-2; a possible D gene is TRBD1 (5 bases). V lost 1 base and J lost 3, with 12 bases in between. Germline V gene data show CDR1 as SGHTA and CDR2 as FQGNSA. The CDR3 loop spans 15 amino acids. CDR3 protein: CASSLGPGIDYGYTF. The CDR3 region has the DNA TGTGCCAGCAGCTTAGGTCCAGGGATTGACTATGGCTACACCTTC.

The chain links TRBV2 to TRBJ1-4, with 9 bases matching TRBD1. The CDR3 is made up of 16 amino acids. The ends lost 4 bases at V and 3 bases at J; junction bases unmatched: 6. The germline gives CDR1 SNHLY, CDR2 FYNNEI. CDR3 sequence reads: CASSAQGASSNEKLFF. CDR3 bases: TGTGCCAGCAGTGCACAGGGGGCGTCATCTAATGAAAAACTGTTTTTT.

This sequence joins TRBV30 and TRBJ1-1; D is perhaps TRBD1 (6 bases). Trimming took off 2 bases at V and 0 bases at J, with 10 bases between the two ends. This CDR3 is 14 amino acids long. CDR1 GTSNPN and CDR2 SVGIG come from the germline V gene (reference sequence). The CDR3 here is CAWSPGQLNTEAFF. The CDR3 DNA is TGTGCCTGGAGTCCAGGACAGTTGAACACTGAAGCTTTCTTT.